This T cell receptor beta chain is from a study of human T cells and chemical hapten exposure. Study-wide findings and caveats: Versus controls, significantly more large CDR3 similarity clusters arose from expanded TCRs.

This sample's time point: pre-sensitization, week 0. Documented treatment: therapeutic diphenylcyclopropenone sensitization with weekly scalp DPC. In this sample, this clonotype turned up many times. Its antigen is as yet unknown. TCRdb analysed the RACE reads with MiXCR anew, one entry per CDR3 protein. The data hold about 110,000 distinct CDR3 sequences, with 9.5% to 15% observed a single time. The sequence was collected from a woman between 50 and 59 years old with alopecia areata. Some clones in this sample may be carry-over from other donors' samples. Specimen: whole blood, collected in connection with sensitization to the hapten diphenylcyclopropenone (DPC).

The CDR3 DNA reads as TGTGCCAGCAGCGCGTTGGACACCCCAAATCAGCCCCAGCATTTT. Translated, it gives CASSALDTPNQPQHF. The chain couples TRBV2 to TRBJ1-5; possible D gene TRBD1, 5 bases. V lost 6 bases and J lost 4, with 16 bases in between. The CDR3 is 15 residues long. Germline lookup yields CDR1 SNHLY and CDR2 FYNNEI.